The present T cell receptor beta chain was sequenced within a study of CD8 T cells in Susac syndrome. J was trimmed by 3 bases and V by 5 bases; bases with no gene match: 9. Germline V lookup: CDR1 SNHLY, CDR2 FYNNEI. The CDR3 spans 16 residues. Random hexamers primed reverse transcription of roughly 0.45 to 1 ug RNA. It was immunoSEQ multiplex PCR that amplified TCR beta CDR3 across 54 Vbeta and 13 Jbeta. TCRdb fed the immunoSEQ multiplex PCR reads into MiXCR, producing one record per CDR3 protein. Counted here are some 200,000 distinct CDR3 sequences, approximately 94% occurring once; the ten biggest clones make up 0.098%.

V is TRBV2 and J is TRBJ2-2, with 7 bases matching TRBD1. The sequencing sample was made of CD4+ T cells from PBMCs. The sequence derives from a human donor with Susac syndrome. The CDR3 is CASSLRGLADTGELFF. CDR3 coding DNA: TGTGCCAGCAGTTTAAGGGGGCTTGCGGACACCGGGGAGCTGTTTTTT.